This entry concerns a single T cell receptor beta chain. What it recognizes is unknown. This entry belongs to a study of cytomegalovirus exposure and HLA in healthy donors. Regarding the study as a whole: Rarity marked most TCR sequences, yet some public TCRs occurred in many donors.

Sequenced by immunoSEQ multiplex PCR; TCRdb stores in-frame clones only, minus some. The table has about 240,000 clones, around nine tenths seen once. Germline assignment: CDR1 SNHLY and CDR2 FYNNEI. J gave up 5 bases and V 7 bases, and 5 bases lay outside the gene matches. The CDR3 consists of 13 residues. Separation from the 666-subject first cohort characterized the 120-subject validation cohort, to which the donors belonged. The TCR comes from a man younger than 30 in good health and CMV-seronegative. Sample: PBMCs. This sequence joins TRBV2 and TRBJ2-7; 10 bases are a match to TRBD1. CDR3 residues: CASKWDRGHEQYF. In nucleotides, the CDR3 is TGTGCCAGCAAATGGGACAGGGGTCACGAGCAGTACTTC.